These 26 T cell receptor beta chains were all obtained from the same sample, sequenced in a study of cytomegalovirus exposure and HLA in healthy donors. It was with 60 Vbeta and 13 Jbeta primers that the PCR ran. The assay was immunoSEQ multiplex PCR, and TCRdb's table has in-frame clones only and misses some. Of some 190,000 clones in the sample, more than 70% were seen once. Specimen: PBMCs. These receptors all come from a girl aged 10 to 17 in good health and CMV-seropositive.

This clone was found once. CDR3 DNA: TGTGCCTCGAGGGGAGTGGCGGGACCGTACGAGCAGTACTTC. It is translated as CASRGVAGPYEQYF. The gene calls are TRBV27 and TRBJ2-7; TRBD2 is a possible D gene (6 bases). The V end lost 11 bases, the J end lost 4 bases, and 21 bases lay between the germline ends. CDR1 is MNHEY, CDR2 SMNVEV, per germline (reference sequence). CDR3 size: 14 residues.

This clone was observed a few times. V and J are TRBV7-9 and TRBJ2-5; possibly TRBD2 for D (5 bases). The CDR3 has 14 residues. Germline V gene sequence: CDR1 SEHNR, CDR2 FQNEAQ (reference sequence). V was clipped by 1 base and J by 7 bases, with 13 bases between them. CDR3 bases: TGTGCCAGCAGCTTAGACCGAGCGGTAAGGACCCAGTACTTC. Its protein product is CASSLDRAVRTQYF.

The J gene is TRBJ2-3, the V gene TRBV5-4, with TRBD2 as a possible D gene (6 bases). V was shortened by 0 bases and J by 0 bases, with 11 bases between the two germline ends. The CDR3 has 16 residues. CDR1 and CDR2 from the germline V gene are SGHNT and YYREEE (reference sequence). The CDR3 is CASSLGLGSSTDTQYF. For the CDR3, the DNA is TGTGCCAGCAGCTTGGGACTAGGGTCTAGCACAGATACGCAGTATTTT.

The rearrangement links TRBV25-1 to TRBJ2-3, with D possibly being TRBD2 (6 bases). Germline CDR1 and CDR2: MGHDK and SYGVNS. There are 13 residues in the CDR3. The V and J ends lost 11 bases and 3 bases respectively, with 15 bases between them. The CDR3 DNA sequence: TGTGCCTCGAGCTGGGGAGGTACAGATACGCAGTATTTT. Translated: CASSWGGTDTQYF.

For this clone: One end of the junction varies from germline; a read error may be responsible. This sequence joins TRBV29-1 and TRBJ2-3, with 7 bases fitting TRBD2. Germline CDR1 reads SQVTM; CDR2 reads ANQGSEA. The CDR3 has 10 amino acids. The CDR3 protein is CSVEGSGAFF. DNA for the CDR3: TGCAGCGTTGAAGGGAGCGGGGCCTTTTTT.

The V gene is TRBV6-1, the J gene TRBJ2-7; D may be TRBD2 (5 bases). The ends were cut back, 5 bases at V and 4 bases at J, with 15 bases in the middle. Per the germline V gene, CDR1 is MNHNS and CDR2 is SASEGT. This CDR3 contains 14 residues. The CDR3 is CASSLVGDMYEQYF. In DNA form, the CDR3 reads TGTGCCAGCAGTCTTGTGGGAGATATGTACGAGCAGTACTTC.

This chain links TRBV28 with TRBJ1-5; TRBD1 matches 8 bases. Per the germline V gene, CDR1 is MDHEN and CDR2 is SYDVKM. Trimming took 5 bases from V and 4 from J; bases not matched to a gene: 7. This CDR3 is 15 amino acids long. CDR3 coding DNA: TGTGCCAGCAGTCGGCCCCAGGGGGCGAATCAGCCCCAGCATTTT. The encoded protein is CASSRPQGANQPQHF.

This clone appeared a few times. The V and J genes are TRBV6-5 and TRBJ1-2, with D possibly being TRBD1 (5 bases). CDR3 length equals 14 residues. The V end was cut by 5 bases, the J end by 4 bases, with 14 bases between. Germline lookup yields CDR1 MNHEY and CDR2 SVGAGI. CDR3 sequence (DNA): TGTGCCAGCAGTCCCGTCACAGGAAGCTATGGCTACACCTTC. This translates into CASSPVTGSYGYTF.

The V gene is TRBV5-4, the J gene TRBJ2-6; 8 nucleotides match TRBD1. Trimming removed 0 bases from V and 2 bases from J; junction bases left unmatched: 4. The CDR3 consists of 17 residues. Germline V lookup: CDR1 SGHNT, CDR2 YYREEE (reference sequence). The DNA of the CDR3 is TGTGCCAGCAGCTTGGGTACAGGGGGAACTGGGGCCAACGTCCTGACTTTC. Translation gives CASSLGTGGTGANVLTF.

The chain joins TRBV4-1 to TRBJ2-5; no clear D. Germline V gene lookup returns CDR1 MGHRA and CDR2 YSYEKL. The V end lost 3 bases, the J end lost 1 base, and 9 bases lay between the germline ends. The CDR3 contains 14 residues. CDR3: CASSHRDTQETQYF. The CDR3 coding sequence is TGCGCCAGCAGCCATCGAGACACCCAAGAGACCCAGTACTTC.

V usage is TRBV5-4 and J usage is TRBJ2-7, with D uncertain. Trimming cost V 5 bases and J 1 base, with 10 bases left between them. In germline, CDR1 is SGHNT, CDR2 YYREEE (reference sequence). This CDR3 region has 13 residues. The CDR3 reads CASSLPLSYEQYF. The CDR3 DNA sequence: TGTGCCAGCAGTCTACCCTTGTCCTACGAGCAGTACTTC.

This chain links TRBV5-1 with TRBJ2-3, with D tentatively TRBD1 (5 bases). CDR1 is SGHRS and CDR2 is YFSETQ in the germline V gene. The CDR3 sequence is 14 residues long. V lost 5 bases to trimming and J lost 0 bases, with 10 bases between them. In nucleotides, the CDR3 is TGCGCCAGCAGGCCAGGGCCTAGCACAGATACGCAGTATTTT. Translated: CASRPGPSTDTQYF.

This chain uses TRBV29-1 with TRBJ1-6; D not certain. Trimming stripped 4 bases from V and 9 bases from J, with 13 bases between. Germline loops: CDR1 SQVTM, CDR2 ANQGSEA. This CDR3 contains 13 residues. The CDR3, as DNA: TGCAGCGTTGCGGGCGGCGGAGGTTCACCCCTCCACTTT. Its protein product is CSVAGGGGSPLHF.

V is TRBV28 and J is TRBJ2-2, with 9 bases that match TRBD1. Germline lookup yields CDR1 MDHEN and CDR2 SYDVKM. The CDR3 has 15 residues. J was trimmed by 7 bases and V by 3 bases; bases with no gene match: 6. CDR3: CASSLVDRGYGELFF. In nucleotides, the CDR3 is TGTGCCAGCAGTTTGGTGGACAGGGGTTACGGGGAGCTGTTTTTT.

This clone has just one count. The gene calls are TRBV7-6 and TRBJ2-7; 9 nucleotides align to TRBD2. The CDR3 has 14 residues. The J segment lost 2 bases and the V segment lost 5 bases, leaving 4 bases of the junction unmatched. Germline CDR1 reads SGHVS; CDR2 reads FNYEAQ. The CDR3 protein is CASSPSGVTYEQYF. The CDR3 coding sequence is TGTGCCAGCAGCCCTAGCGGGGTGACCTACGAGCAGTACTTC. Based on the CDR3 plus reference TRBV7-6 and TRBJ2-7, the full variable domain is GAGVSQSPRYKVTKRGQDVALRCDPISGHVSLYWYRQALGQGPEFLTYFNYEAQQDKSGLPNDRFSAERPEGSISTLTIQRTEQRDSAMYRCASSPSGVTYEQYFGPGTRLTVT.

This clone was observed a few times. V is TRBV5-6 and J is TRBJ1-1, with D possibly being TRBD1 (5 bases). Trimming cost V 0 bases and J 11 bases, with 11 bases left between them. The germline gives CDR1 SGHDT, CDR2 YYEEEE. The CDR3 covers 12 residues. The CDR3 sequence: CASSLAAGLAFF. DNA for the CDR3: TGTGCCAGCAGCTTGGCGGCAGGGTTGGCTTTCTTT.

This clone has more than one count but fewer than ten. The chain has TRBV11-2 and TRBJ1-1; possibly TRBD1 for D (6 bases). CDR1 and CDR2 (germline): SGHAT, FQNNGV. The germline V and J ends were trimmed by 5 bases and 4 bases, with 20 bases remaining between them. This CDR3 is built from 16 residues. The CDR3 region is CASSLTGGTLTTEAFF. CDR3 in DNA: TGTGCCAGCAGCCTGACAGGTGGGACGTTGACCACTGAAGCTTTCTTT.

The chain joins TRBV7-2 to TRBJ2-5; TRBD2 aligns across 14 bases. The trim removed 5 bases at V and 5 bases at J, leaving 7 bases unmatched. The CDR3 sequence is 16 residues long. Germline V lookup: CDR1 SGHTA, CDR2 FQGNSA. CDR3 coding DNA: TGTGCCAGCAGCCGCCGACTAGCGGGAGGGCGGGAGACCCAGTACTTC. Its translation is CASSRRLAGGRETQYF.

This clone is a singleton in its sample. The chain recombines TRBV25-1 with TRBJ2-5; TRBD1 matches at 7 bases. J gave up 4 bases and V 5 bases, and 13 bases lay outside the gene matches. The germline gives CDR1 MGHDK, CDR2 SYGVNS. The CDR3 spans 16 residues. The CDR3 region has the DNA TGTGCCAGCAGTAGTAGGGCAAGGGGGCTGTTAGAGACCCAGTACTTC. Translation gives CASSSRARGLLETQYF.

The sample holds a few counts of this clone. Other DNA sequences from this sample encode an identical CDR3 as well. This rearrangement joins TRBV19 to TRBJ2-7, with TRBD1 identical over 9 bases. The CDR3 runs to 14 residues. Germline loops: CDR1 LNHDA, CDR2 SQIVND (reference sequence). Trimming took 3 bases from V and 2 from J; bases not matched to a gene: 2. CDR3 bases: TGTGCCAGTAGTATCGGGGACAGGGCCTACGAGCAGTACTTC. Residues: CASSIGDRAYEQYF.

The chain joins TRBV5-1 to TRBJ2-3, with TRBD1 matching over 9 bases. The CDR3 consists of 13 residues. Germline V gene lookup returns CDR1 SGHRS and CDR2 YFSETQ. J lost 6 bases, V lost 4 bases, and 3 bases had no gene match. The CDR3 region is CASSPGQGDTQYF. The CDR3 region has the DNA TGCGCCAGCAGCCCTGGACAGGGGGATACGCAGTATTTT.

The rearrangement uses TRBV30 and TRBJ2-5; D is perhaps TRBD1 (6 bases). With 1 base removed from V and 6 bases from J, the gap between germline ends came to 15 bases. Germline V gives CDR1 GTSNPN, CDR2 SVGIG (reference sequence). The CDR3 runs 14 residues. DNA of the CDR3: TGTGCCTGGAGTGCCCCAGGACAGAGGAAGACCCAGTACTTC. This encodes CAWSAPGQRKTQYF.

The V call is TRBV4-1, the J call TRBJ1-5; no clear D gene. The CDR3 runs to 14 residues. The V end lost 5 bases, the J end lost 6 bases, and 14 bases lay between the germline ends. CDR1 and CDR2 (germline): MGHRA, YSYEKL. This chain's CDR3 is CASSAPGNLQPQHF. The DNA for the CDR3 is TGCGCCAGCAGCGCGCCGGGGAATCTTCAGCCCCAGCATTTT.

This chain uses TRBV7-2 with TRBJ2-7, with 8 bases matching TRBD2. This CDR3 contains 14 residues. V dropped 2 bases and J dropped 6; count of bases not matched to a gene: 6. Germline assignment: CDR1 SGHTA and CDR2 FQGNSA. As DNA, the CDR3 is TGTGCCAGCAGCTTAACGGGAGGGCTCGGCGAGCAGTACTTC. Amino acid sequence: CASSLTGGLGEQYF.

The chain uses TRBV5-1 and TRBJ2-7, with 9 bases fitting TRBD1. V lost 5 bases, J lost 5 bases, and 5 bases stayed unmatched. The CDR3 runs 13 residues. Per germline, CDR1 SGHRS and CDR2 YFSETQ. CDR3 amino acids: CASRAGQGNEQYF. The CDR3 DNA reads as TGCGCCAGCAGGGCGGGACAGGGTAACGAGCAGTACTTC.

V gene TRBV7-9 combines with J gene TRBJ2-6, with a tentative D call TRBD2 (5 bases). Germline lookup yields CDR1 SEHNR and CDR2 FQNEAQ (reference sequence). The CDR3 is 18 amino acids. Trimming cost V 5 bases and J 0 bases, with 17 bases left between them. The CDR3 DNA reads as TGTGCCAGCAGCCCCCGGTGGGCCGGGGACTCTGGGGCCAACGTCCTGACTTTC. This gives the protein CASSPRWAGDSGANVLTF.